The present entry profiles one TCR beta chain with its context. Its antigen is undetermined. V was trimmed by 0 bases and J by 6 bases, leaving 9 bases between them. The CDR3 has 13 residues. The V gene's germline CDR1 is GTSNPN and CDR2 SVGIG (reference sequence). Here immunoSEQ multiplex PCR was the method, and the copy in TCRdb shows in-frame clones only, minus some. The sample has about 5,100 clones; 66% are singletons. These data are taken from a study of CD8 T cell repertoires and HIV-1 epitope variants. As for the study in general: Each of Twenty-five Gag and Nef epitope peptides stimulated a separate culture. T cells were cultured for nine to ten days with cytokines added on days 3 and 7.

Study conclusions and caveats: No clonotypes responded to the TAALDMSHF plasma variant; five or six recognized KF9, one HW9.

What was sequenced was cultured CD8+ T cells derived from PBMCs. This clonotype originated in a male donor with HIV. The chain combines TRBV30 with TRBJ1-5, with D unclear. The CDR3 DNA reads as TGTGCCTGGAGTGTACGTGGTCTTCAGCCCCAGCATTTT. Translation gives CAWSVRGLQPQHF.